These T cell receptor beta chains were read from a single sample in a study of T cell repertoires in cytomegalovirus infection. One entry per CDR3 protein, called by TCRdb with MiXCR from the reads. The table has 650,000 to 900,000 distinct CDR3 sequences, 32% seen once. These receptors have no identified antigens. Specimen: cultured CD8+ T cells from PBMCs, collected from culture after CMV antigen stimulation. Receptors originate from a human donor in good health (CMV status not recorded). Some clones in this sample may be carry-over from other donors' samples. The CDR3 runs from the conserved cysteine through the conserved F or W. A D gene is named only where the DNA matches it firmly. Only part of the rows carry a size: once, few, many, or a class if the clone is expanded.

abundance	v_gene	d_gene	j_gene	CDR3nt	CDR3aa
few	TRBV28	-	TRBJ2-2	TGTGCCAGCAGTTTCCGGGGGACGAACACCGGGGAGCTGTTTTTT	CASSFRGTNTGELFF
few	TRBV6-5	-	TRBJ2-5	TGTGCCAGCAGTTACGGGAGCAGCACCGGGGAGACCCAGTACTTC	CASSYGSSTGETQYF
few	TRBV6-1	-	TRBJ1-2	TGTGCCAGCACCCCTGACCGGGGCTATGGCTACACCTTC	CASTPDRGYGYTF
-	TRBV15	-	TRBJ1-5	TGTGCCACCAGCGCAGGGGTGCAGCCCCAGCATTTT	CATSAGVQPQHF
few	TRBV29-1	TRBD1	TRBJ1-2	TGCAGCGTTGACAGGGGGTTCCATGGCTACACCTTC	CSVDRGFHGYTF
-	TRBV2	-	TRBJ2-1	TGTGCCAGCAGCCCGAGCAGGGGTTTGGACGATGAGCAGTTCTTC	CASSPSRGLDDEQFF
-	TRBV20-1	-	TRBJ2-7	TGCAGTGCTAGAGATCTCACCGGGGACCTTACCTACGAGCAGTACTTC	CSARDLTGDLTYEQYF
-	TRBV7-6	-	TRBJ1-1	TGTGCCAGCAGCTTAAACAGCCTGAACACTGAAGCTTTCTTT	CASSLNSLNTEAFF
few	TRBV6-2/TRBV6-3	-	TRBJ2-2	TGTGCCAGCAGGAGCAGTAACACCGGGGAGCTGTTTTTT	CASRSSNTGELFF
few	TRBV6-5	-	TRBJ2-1	TGTGCCAGCAGTTACTCGGCTCCCGGGACTTGGATGTCCTACAATGAGCAGTTCTTC	CASSYSAPGTWMSYNEQFF
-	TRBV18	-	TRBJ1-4	TGTGCCAGCTCACCATTCGGATCCAGATGCTCGTGCGATGAAAAACTGTTTTTT	CASSPFGSRCSCDEKLFF
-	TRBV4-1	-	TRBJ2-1	TGCGCCAGCAGCCAACCTGTACTTGACAATGAGCAGTTCTTC	CASSQPVLDNEQFF
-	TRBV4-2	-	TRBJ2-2	TGTGCCAGCAGCCAAGAGGAAGCGAACACCGGGGAGCTGTTTTTT	CASSQEEANTGELFF
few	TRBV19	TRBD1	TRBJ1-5	TGTGCCAGTAGTGCAACGGACAGGGTTGTCTCGTTGGGCTCCAATCAGCCCCAGCATTTT	CASSATDRVVSLGSNQPQHF
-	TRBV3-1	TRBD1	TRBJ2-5	TGTGCCAGCAGCCCCCGGGACAGACCTGAAGAGACCCAGTACTTC	CASSPRDRPEETQYF
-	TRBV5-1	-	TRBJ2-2	TGCGCCAGCAGCCCCGTGGGGGGAGACAACACCGGGGAGCTGTTTTTT	CASSPVGGDNTGELFF
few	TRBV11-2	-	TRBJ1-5	TGTGCCAGCAGCTTAGGTAGGGGGGCTGATCAGCCCCAGCATTTT	CASSLGRGADQPQHF
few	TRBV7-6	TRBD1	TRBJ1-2	TGTGCCAGCAGCTTAGATGGAGGGGCAGGGGGCATCCCCTATGGCTACACCTTC	CASSLDGGAGGIPYGYTF
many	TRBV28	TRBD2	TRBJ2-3	TGTGCCAGCAGCCGAACGAGGACTAGCGGGGCCACAGATACGCAGTATTTT	CASSRTRTSGATDTQYF
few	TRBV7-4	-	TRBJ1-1	TGTGCCAGCAGCAACAGGGTTTTCCCTAGAGACACTGAAGCTTTCTTT	CASSNRVFPRDTEAFF
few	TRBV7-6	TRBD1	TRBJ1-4	TGTGCCAGCAGCTTAACGAGAAAGGGGGCGACAAATGAAAAACTGTTTTTT	CASSLTRKGATNEKLFF
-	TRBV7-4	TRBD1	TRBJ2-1	TGTGCCAGCAGCTTAGCCTGGGGACAGGGGGAATACAATGAGCAGTTCTTT	CASSLAWGQGEYNEQFF
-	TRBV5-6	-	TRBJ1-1	TGTGCCAGCAGCTTGCGAGTCCGGGAAGCTTTCTTT	CASSLRVREAFF
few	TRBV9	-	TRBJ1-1	TGTGCCAGCAGCGTAGGAATGCAGGGGATAATGAACACTGAAGCTTTCTTT	CASSVGMQGIMNTEAFF
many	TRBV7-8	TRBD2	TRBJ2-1	TGTGCCAGCAGCTTTCGACTAGCGGGGATTAGGAATGAGCAGTTCTTC	CASSFRLAGIRNEQFF
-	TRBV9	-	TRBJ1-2	TGTGCCAGCAGCTCTGAAGTCGGTGGCTACACCTTC	CASSSEVGGYTF
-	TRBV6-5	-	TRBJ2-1	TGTGCCAGCAGGTTCCCTACCGGGACGGTCCTGTTCTTC	CASRFPTGTVLFF
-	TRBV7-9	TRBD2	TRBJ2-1	TGTGCCAGCAGCTCGGCTAGCGGGGGTTCCTACAATGAGCAGTTCTTC	CASSSASGGSYNEQFF
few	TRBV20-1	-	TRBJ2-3	TGCAGTGCTACCCCCTTTTCAGATACGCAGTATTTT	CSATPFSDTQYF
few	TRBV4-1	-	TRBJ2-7	TGCGCCAGCAGCCAAGAGCCGAGCTCCTACGAGCAGTACTTC	CASSQEPSSYEQYF
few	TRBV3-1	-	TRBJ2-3	TGTGCCAGCGGCGGGCCTAGCACAGATACGCAGTATTTT	CASGGPSTDTQYF
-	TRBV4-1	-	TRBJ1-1	TGCGCCAGCAGCCAAGCGTCAGCCCCGAACACTGAAGCTTTCTTT	CASSQASAPNTEAFF
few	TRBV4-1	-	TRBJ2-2	TGCGCCAGCAGCCAAGGGGAAAACACCGGGGAGCTGTTTTTT	CASSQGENTGELFF
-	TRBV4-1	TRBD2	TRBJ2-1	TGCGCCAGCAGCCAAGATAGCGGGGGGGCCCCGAATGAGCAGTTCTTC	CASSQDSGGAPNEQFF
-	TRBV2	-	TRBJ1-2	TGTGCCAGCAGAAAGGAGAACAACTATGGCTACACCTTC	CASRKENNYGYTF
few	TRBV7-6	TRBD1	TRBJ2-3	TGTGCCAGCAGCGACGGGACAGGGTCCACAGATACGCAGTATTTT	CASSDGTGSTDTQYF
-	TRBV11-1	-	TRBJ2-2	TGTGCCAGCAGCCTACGCGGAGTTAACACCGGGGAGCTGTTTTTT	CASSLRGVNTGELFF
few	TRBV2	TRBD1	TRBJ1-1	TGTGCCAGCATATTGATTGACAGGGGCACTGAAGCTTTCTTT	CASILIDRGTEAFF
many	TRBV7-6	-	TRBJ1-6	TGTGCCAGCAGCCACGGGACCGCGAATTCACCCCTCCACTTT	CASSHGTANSPLHF
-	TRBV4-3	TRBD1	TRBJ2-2	TGCGCCAGCAGCTTCTCCGGGACAGGGGCCGGGGAGCTGTTTTTT	CASSFSGTGAGELFF
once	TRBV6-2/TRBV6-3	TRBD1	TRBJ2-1	TGTGCCAGCAGCCTAACAGGGGCCTACACCTACAATGAGCAGTTCTTC	CASSLTGAYTYNEQFF
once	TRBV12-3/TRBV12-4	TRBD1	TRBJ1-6	TGTGCCAGCAGATACGGACAGGGAGCATCACCCCTCCACTTT	CASRYGQGASPLHF
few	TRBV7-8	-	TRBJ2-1	TGTGCCAGCAGCCCAAGGTACCATGAGCAGTTCTTC	CASSPRYHEQFF
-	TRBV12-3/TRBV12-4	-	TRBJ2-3	TGTGCCAGCAGTTTAACGGCGAGGTTCACAGATACGCAGTATTTT	CASSLTARFTDTQYF
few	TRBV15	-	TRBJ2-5	TGTGCCACCAGCGGCCCGGGACGAGCGAGATTCCAAGAGACCCAGTACTTC	CATSGPGRARFQETQYF
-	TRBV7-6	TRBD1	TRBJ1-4	TGTGCCAGCAGCTCAGGGACAGGGTCTAATGAAAAACTGTTTTTT	CASSSGTGSNEKLFF
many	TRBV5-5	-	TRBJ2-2	TGTGCCAGCAGCTTCTTCTGGGTGGATGGAACCGGGGAGCTGTTTTTT	CASSFFWVDGTGELFF
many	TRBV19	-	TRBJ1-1	TGTGCCAGTAGTATCCAGGGATTGAACACTGAAGCTTTCTTT	CASSIQGLNTEAFF
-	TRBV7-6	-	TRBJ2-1	TGTGCCAGCAGCACACCCTCGAGGGAGGGGGGCGTCAATGAGCAGTTCTTC	CASSTPSREGGVNEQFF
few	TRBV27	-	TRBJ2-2	TGTGCCAGCAGTTTAAAACAGGTCGCCGGGGAGCTGTTTTTT	CASSLKQVAGELFF
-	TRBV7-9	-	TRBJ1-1	TGTGCCAGCGGGCCCCTCCGCTCGCTCCCTGAAGCTTTCTTT	CASGPLRSLPEAFF
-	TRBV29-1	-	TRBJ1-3	TGCAGCGTTGAAGGGCGTGACACCATATATTTT	CSVEGRDTIYF
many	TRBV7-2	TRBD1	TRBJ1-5	TGTGCCAGCAGCTTAGTACCGAGGGGGCATGGAGATCAGCCCCAGCATTTT	CASSLVPRGHGDQPQHF
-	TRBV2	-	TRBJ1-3	TGTGCCAGCAGTGAAGCCGGCAGTGGAAACACCTTATATTTT	CASSEAGSGNTLYF
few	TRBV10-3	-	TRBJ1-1	TGTGCCATCAGTGAGCCTCCAAGGGGTAACACTGAAGCTTTCTTT	CAISEPPRGNTEAFF